The 17 T cell receptor beta chains presented below share a single source sample, sequenced in a study of blood T cells in healthy people across ages (dated by TCRdb to 2014 to 2015). Library preparation used 5' RACE. The sample was run on an Illumina HiSeq 2500. A second roughly 7 to 12 cycle PCR used a sample-barcoded 5' primer and a J-beta primer mix. The public reads were reprocessed in TCRdb via fastp at Q25 and MiXCR, keeping in-frame beta chains. Identical CDR3 proteins give one entry, which carries the most common genes and DNA. The sample table holds some 1.5 million distinct CDR3 sequences, of which under 55% were seen once. The ten largest clones add up to 4% of the sample. The sample was blood. The source is a woman under 30 in good health.

The rearrangement uses TRBV12-3 or TRBV12-4 and TRBJ1-1, with no clear D. The V end lost 5 bases, the J end lost 1 base, and 14 bases lay between the germline ends. This CDR3 region has 15 residues. CDR3 sequence (DNA): TGTGCCAGCAGTCTCGAGGGAAGGAGGAACACTGAAGCTTTCTTT. It specifies CASSLEGRRNTEAFF.

The chain recombines TRBV6-6 with TRBJ2-1, with 14 bases identical to TRBD2. Trimming took 7 bases from V and 7 from J; bases not matched to a gene: 9. There are 16 residues in the CDR3. The V gene's germline CDR1 is MNHNY and CDR2 SVGAGI (reference sequence). The CDR3: CASNRLAGGPLNEQFF. The CDR3 nucleotides read TGTGCCAGCAACAGACTAGCGGGGGGGCCGCTTAATGAGCAGTTCTTC.

The chain carries TRBV7-2 and TRBJ2-4; tentative D call: TRBD1 (6 bases). The CDR3 has 18 residues. Per the germline V gene, CDR1 is SGHTA and CDR2 is FQGNSA. The V end lost 5 bases, the J end lost 0 bases, and 20 bases lay between the germline ends. Here the CDR3 reads CASSRAGQTRTAKNIQYF. CDR3 coding DNA: TGTGCCAGCAGCCGGGCCGGACAGACCCGAACAGCCAAAAACATTCAGTACTTC.

The chain employs TRBV7-9 and TRBJ2-1; weak D call: TRBD1 (5 bases). CDR3 size: 15 residues. Trimming removed 5 bases at V and 6 bases at J, with 17 bases between. Germline V gene sequence: CDR1 SEHNR, CDR2 FQNEAQ (reference sequence). The CDR3 protein is CASSISEQEFNEQFF. CDR3 DNA: TGTGCCAGCAGCATTTCCGAACAGGAATTCAATGAGCAGTTCTTC. The full variable domain, completed using reference TRBV7-9 and TRBJ2-1, is DTGVSQNPRHKITKRGQNVTFRCDPISEHNRLYWYRQTLGQGPEFLTYFQNEAQLEKSRLLSDRFSAERPKGSFSTLEIQRTEQGDSAMYLCASSISEQEFNEQFFGPGTRLTVL.

This rearrangement joins TRBV13 to TRBJ2-5; 11 nucleotides align to TRBD2. The CDR3 sequence is 18 residues long. V trimming: 1 base; J trimming: 2 bases; junction bases outside the gene matches: 9. Germline V lookup: CDR1 PRHDT, CDR2 FYEKMQ (reference sequence). CDR3 amino acids: CASSLVSLTSGEQETQYF. The CDR3 DNA reads as TGTGCCAGCAGCTTAGTTTCCCTGACTAGCGGGGAGCAAGAGACCCAGTACTTC. Full variable domain (remainder filled in from reference TRBV13 and TRBJ2-5): AAGVIQSPRHLIKEKRETATLKCYPIPRHDTVYWYQQGPGQDPQFLISFYEKMQSDKGSIPDRFSAQQFSDYHSELNMSSLELGDSALYFCASSLVSLTSGEQETQYFGPGTRLLVL.

On this clonotype: Since a far larger clone is one base different, this is likely a read error. The rearrangement uses TRBV7-2 and TRBJ2-5; D remains ambiguous. TRBJ2-1 explains the end of the DNA better; the J call may be wrong. Germline CDR1 SGHTA, CDR2 FQGNSA. The CDR3 runs to 12 residues. The CDR3 bases are TGTGCCAGCAGCTTGGTCCAAGAGACCCAGTTCTTC. It yields the protein CASSLVQETQFF.

This clonotype showed up just once. The gene calls are TRBV11-2 and TRBJ1-1, with unresolved D. Trimming pared 2 bases from V and 2 bases from J, leaving 9 bases between. Germline V gene sequence: CDR1 SGHAT, CDR2 FQNNGV. CDR3 length: 14 amino acids. The DNA of the CDR3 is TGTGCCAGCAGCTTAACTTCAGGAAACACTGAAGCTTTCTTT. Translating it yields CASSLTSGNTEAFF.

J is TRBJ2-6 and V is TRBV20-1; D gene ambiguous. V lost 6 bases and J lost 0, with 12 bases in between. The CDR3 is 15 residues long. CDR1 and CDR2 from the germline V gene are DFQATT and SNEGSKA (reference sequence). This CDR3 is CSAYADSSGANVLTF. Written as DNA, the CDR3 is TGCAGTGCATACGCCGACTCCTCTGGGGCCAACGTCCTGACTTTC.

This chain uses TRBV5-1 with TRBJ2-3; 10 positions agree with TRBD2. V shed 4 bases and J 2 bases; nucleotides not matched to a gene: 7. Germline V gene lookup returns CDR1 SGHRS and CDR2 YFSETQ. The CDR3 consists of 16 residues. CDR3 protein: CASSASGGPYTDTQYF. The DNA for the CDR3 is TGCGCCAGCAGCGCTAGCGGGGGTCCCTACACAGATACGCAGTATTTT.

This clonotype was seen many times. The CDR3 loop reads CASSRDSYKNIQYF. In DNA form, the CDR3 reads TGTGCCAGCAGTCGGGACAGCTACAAAAACATTCAGTACTTC. The J gene is TRBJ2-4, the V gene TRBV6-2 or TRBV6-3, with 7 bases that match TRBD1. The CDR3 contains 14 residues. Trimming at V came to 5 bases and at J to 3 bases, leaving 4 bases not matched to a gene. Germline CDR1 and CDR2: MNHEY and SVGEGT.

The genes are TRBV5-6 and TRBJ2-2; possibly TRBD1 or TRBD2 for D (6 bases each). Germline CDR1 and CDR2: SGHDT and YYEEEE. The germline V and J ends were trimmed by 0 bases and 2 bases, with 11 bases remaining between them. The CDR3 runs 16 residues. The CDR3 region has the DNA TGTGCCAGCAGCTTGGTGGGGGCGGGAAACACCGGGGAGCTGTTTTTT. The encoded protein is CASSLVGAGNTGELFF.

This clonotype came up a few times. The CDR3 protein is CASSYSSQGDEQYF. DNA of the CDR3: TGTGCCAGCAGTTACTCGAGCCAGGGGGATGAGCAGTACTTC. The chain employs TRBV6-5 and TRBJ2-7; 7 nucleotides agree with TRBD1. The CDR3 loop spans 14 amino acids. Germline V CDR1 and CDR2: MNHEY, SVGAGI. V lost 0 bases and J lost 7; bases outside the gene matches: 6.

The CDR3 nucleotides read TGCGCCAGCAGCGCTAGCCGCCCGGCGGGTGAGCAGTACTTC. Translating it yields CASSASRPAGEQYF. V and J are TRBV5-1 and TRBJ2-5, with D perhaps matching TRBD2 (5 bases). The CDR3 contains 14 residues. Between the trimmed V and J ends, which lost 4 bases and 11 bases, there was a span of 21 bases. Germline CDR1 SGHRS, CDR2 YFSETQ. The whole variable domain, filled in from reference TRBV5-1 and TRBJ2-5, reads KAGVTQTPRYLIKTRGQQVTLSCSPISGHRSVSWYQQTPGQGLQFLFEYFSETQRNKGNFPGRFSGRQFSNSRSEMNVSTLELGDSALYLCASSASRPAGEQYFGPGTRLLVL.

V usage is TRBV12-3 or TRBV12-4 and J usage is TRBJ2-7; D not resolved. V shed 8 bases and J shed 3 bases, with 14 bases lying between them. The CDR3 covers 13 residues. CDR3 sequence: CASSRPARYEQYF. CDR3 DNA sequence: TGTGCCAGCTCCCGGCCCGCCCGCTACGAGCAGTACTTC.

The V and J genes are TRBV29-1 and TRBJ1-1; TRBD1 is a possible D gene (6 bases). This CDR3 is 14 amino acids long. V was trimmed by 7 bases and J by 4 bases, leaving 19 bases between them. CDR1 and CDR2 from the germline V gene are SQVTM and ANQGSEA. The DNA for the CDR3 is TGCAGCGCCCTGCAGGACAGCCGAGTCACTGAAGCTTTCTTT. Translating it yields CSALQDSRVTEAFF.

In its sample, this clonotype was seen a few times. As DNA, the CDR3 is TGTGCCAGCAAAGCAGCTCAATATGCGGGCTACACCTTC. The encoded protein is CASKAAQYAGYTF. This chain connects TRBV6-5 to TRBJ1-2, with D hard to call. This CDR3 has 13 residues. The ends were cut back, 7 bases at V and 8 bases at J, with 17 bases in the middle. Germline CDR1 is MNHEY and CDR2 is SVGAGI.

V is TRBV2 and J is TRBJ2-4; D perhaps matches TRBD2 (6 bases). The DNA end is more similar to TRBJ2-7, so the J call may be wrong. The CDR3 totals 12 residues. In germline, CDR1 is SNHLY, CDR2 FYNNEI. The CDR3 spells CASKREAYEQYF. For the CDR3, the DNA is TGTGCCAGCAAGAGGGAGGCCTACGAGCAGTACTTC.